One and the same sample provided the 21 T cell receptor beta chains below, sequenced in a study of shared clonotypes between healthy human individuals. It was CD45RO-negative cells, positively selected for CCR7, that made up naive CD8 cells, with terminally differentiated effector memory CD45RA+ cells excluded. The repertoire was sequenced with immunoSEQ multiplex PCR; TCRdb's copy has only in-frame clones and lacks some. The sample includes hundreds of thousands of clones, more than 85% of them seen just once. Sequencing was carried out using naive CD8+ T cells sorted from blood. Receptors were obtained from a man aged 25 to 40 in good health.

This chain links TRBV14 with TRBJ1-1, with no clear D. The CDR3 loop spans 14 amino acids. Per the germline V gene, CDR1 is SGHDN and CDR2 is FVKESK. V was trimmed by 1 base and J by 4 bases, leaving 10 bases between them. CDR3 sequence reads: CASSQAASITEAFF. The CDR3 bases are TGTGCCAGCAGCCAAGCGGCCAGTATCACTGAAGCTTTCTTT.

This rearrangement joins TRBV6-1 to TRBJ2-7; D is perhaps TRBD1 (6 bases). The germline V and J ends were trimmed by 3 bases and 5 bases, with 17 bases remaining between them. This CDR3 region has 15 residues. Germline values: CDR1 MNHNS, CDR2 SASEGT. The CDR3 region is CASSDDDRSGDEQYF. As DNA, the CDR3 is TGTGCCAGCAGTGACGACGACAGGTCGGGCGACGAGCAGTACTTC.

CDR3 amino acids: CASSLEYRDYEKLFF. CDR3 coding DNA: TGTGCCAGCAGCTTAGAGTACAGGGACTATGAAAAACTGTTTTTT. V and J are TRBV11-2 and TRBJ1-4; possibly TRBD1 for D (6 bases). CDR3 length equals 15 residues. The ends were cut back, 0 bases at V and 6 bases at J, with 11 bases in the middle. The V gene's germline CDR1 is SGHAT and CDR2 FQNNGV.

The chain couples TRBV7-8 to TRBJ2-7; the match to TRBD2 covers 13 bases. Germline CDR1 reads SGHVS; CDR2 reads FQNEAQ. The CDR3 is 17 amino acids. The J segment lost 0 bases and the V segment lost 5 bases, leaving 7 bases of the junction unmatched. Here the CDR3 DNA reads TGTGCCAGCAGCCCCTGGACTAGCGGGAGAGTCTCCTACGAGCAGTACTTC. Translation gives CASSPWTSGRVSYEQYF. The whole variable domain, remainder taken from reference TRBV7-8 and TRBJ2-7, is GAGVSQSPRYKVAKRGQDVALRCDPISGHVSLFWYQQALGQGPEFLTYFQNEAQLDKSGLPSDRFFAERPEGSVSTLKIQRTQQEDSAVYLCASSPWTSGRVSYEQYFGPGTRLTVT.

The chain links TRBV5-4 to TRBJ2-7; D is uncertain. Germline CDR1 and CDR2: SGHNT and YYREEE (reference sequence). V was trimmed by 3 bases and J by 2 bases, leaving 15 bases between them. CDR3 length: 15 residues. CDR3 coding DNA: TGTGCCAGCAGCTCTCCTGGGAAGTCGGCCTACGAGCAGTACTTC. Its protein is CASSSPGKSAYEQYF.

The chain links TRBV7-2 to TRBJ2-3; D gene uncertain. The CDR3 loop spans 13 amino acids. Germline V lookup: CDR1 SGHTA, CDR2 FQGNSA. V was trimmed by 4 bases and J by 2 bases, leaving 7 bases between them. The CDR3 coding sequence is TGTGCCAGCAGCTCGGACCTCACAGATACGCAGTATTTT. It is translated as CASSSDLTDTQYF.

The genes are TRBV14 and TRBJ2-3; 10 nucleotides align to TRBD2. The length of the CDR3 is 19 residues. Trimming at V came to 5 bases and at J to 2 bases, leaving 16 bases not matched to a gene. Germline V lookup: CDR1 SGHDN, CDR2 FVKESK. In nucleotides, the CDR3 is TGTGCCAGCAGCATCTCCCTAGCGGGAGATTTGGGGTACACAGATACGCAGTATTTT. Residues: CASSISLAGDLGYTDTQYF.

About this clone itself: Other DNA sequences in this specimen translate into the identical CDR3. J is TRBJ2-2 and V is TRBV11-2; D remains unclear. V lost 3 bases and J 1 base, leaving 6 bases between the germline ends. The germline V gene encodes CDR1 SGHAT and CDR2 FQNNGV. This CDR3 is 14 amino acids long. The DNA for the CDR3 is TGTGCCAGCAGCTTGGGTGGGAACACCGGGGAGCTGTTTTTT. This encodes CASSLGGNTGELFF.

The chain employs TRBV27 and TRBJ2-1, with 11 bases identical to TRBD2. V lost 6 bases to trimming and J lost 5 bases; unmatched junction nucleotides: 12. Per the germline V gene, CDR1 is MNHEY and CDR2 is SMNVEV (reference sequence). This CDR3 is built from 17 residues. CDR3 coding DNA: TGTGCCAGCAGGTCACTAGCGGGAGTATGGCCAGACAATGAGCAGTTCTTC. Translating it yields CASRSLAGVWPDNEQFF.

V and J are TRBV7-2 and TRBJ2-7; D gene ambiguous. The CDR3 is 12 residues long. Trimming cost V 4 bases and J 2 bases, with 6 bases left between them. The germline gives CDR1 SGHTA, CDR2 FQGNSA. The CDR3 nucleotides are TGTGCCAGCAGCTCCGCGCCCTACGAGCAGTACTTC. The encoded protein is CASSSAPYEQYF.

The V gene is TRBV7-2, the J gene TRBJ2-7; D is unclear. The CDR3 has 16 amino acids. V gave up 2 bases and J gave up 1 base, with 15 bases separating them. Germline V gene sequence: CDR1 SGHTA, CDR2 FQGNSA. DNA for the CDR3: TGTGCCAGCAGCTTATGGGCTTCTGATCTTTCCTACGAGCAGTACTTC. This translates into CASSLWASDLSYEQYF.

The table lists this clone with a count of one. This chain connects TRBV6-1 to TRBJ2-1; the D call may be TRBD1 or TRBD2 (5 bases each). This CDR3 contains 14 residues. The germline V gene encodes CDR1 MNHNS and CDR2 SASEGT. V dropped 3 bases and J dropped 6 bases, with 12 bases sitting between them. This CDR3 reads CASSERAGFNEQFF. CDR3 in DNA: TGTGCCAGCAGTGAGAGGGCAGGGTTCAATGAGCAGTTCTTC.

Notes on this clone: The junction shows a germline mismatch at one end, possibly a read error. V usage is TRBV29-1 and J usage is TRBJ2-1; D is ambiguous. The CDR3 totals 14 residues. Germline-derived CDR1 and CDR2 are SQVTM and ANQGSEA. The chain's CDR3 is CSVEGLTSYNEQFF. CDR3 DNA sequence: TGCAGCGTAGAAGGGTTGACCTCCTACAATGAGCAGTTCTTC.

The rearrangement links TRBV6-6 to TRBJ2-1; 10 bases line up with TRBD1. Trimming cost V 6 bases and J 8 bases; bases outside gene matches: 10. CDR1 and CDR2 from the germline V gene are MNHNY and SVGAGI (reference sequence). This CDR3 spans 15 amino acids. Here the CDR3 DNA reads TGTGCCAGCAGAACCGACAGGGGGCTTAACGATGAGCAGTTCTTC. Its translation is CASRTDRGLNDEQFF.

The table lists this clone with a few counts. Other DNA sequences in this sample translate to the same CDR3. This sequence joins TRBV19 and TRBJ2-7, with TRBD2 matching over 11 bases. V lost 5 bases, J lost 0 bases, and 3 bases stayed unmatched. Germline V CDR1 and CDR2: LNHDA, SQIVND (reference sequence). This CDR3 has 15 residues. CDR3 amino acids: CASSPGTSGSYEQYF. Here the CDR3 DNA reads TGTGCCAGTAGTCCCGGGACTAGCGGCTCCTACGAGCAGTACTTC.

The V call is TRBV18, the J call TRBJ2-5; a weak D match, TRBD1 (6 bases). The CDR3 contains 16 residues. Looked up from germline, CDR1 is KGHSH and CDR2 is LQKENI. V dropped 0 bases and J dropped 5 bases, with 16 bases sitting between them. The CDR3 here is CASSPPAYRDSETQYF. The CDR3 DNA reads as TGTGCCAGCTCACCACCGGCATACAGGGATTCGGAGACCCAGTACTTC.

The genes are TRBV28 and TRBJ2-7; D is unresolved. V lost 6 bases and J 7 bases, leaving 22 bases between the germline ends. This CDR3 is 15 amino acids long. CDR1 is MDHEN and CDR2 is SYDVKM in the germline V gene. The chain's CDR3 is CASSRRVGGDAEQYF. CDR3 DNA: TGTGCCAGCAGCAGAAGGGTGGGTGGGGATGCGGAGCAGTACTTC.

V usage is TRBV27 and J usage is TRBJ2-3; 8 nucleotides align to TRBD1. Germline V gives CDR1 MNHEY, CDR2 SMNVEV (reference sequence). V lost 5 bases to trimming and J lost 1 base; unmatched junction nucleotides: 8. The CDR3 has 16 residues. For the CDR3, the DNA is TGTGCCAGCAGTGAGACGGACAGGGCCGGCACAGATACGCAGTATTTT. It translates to CASSETDRAGTDTQYF.

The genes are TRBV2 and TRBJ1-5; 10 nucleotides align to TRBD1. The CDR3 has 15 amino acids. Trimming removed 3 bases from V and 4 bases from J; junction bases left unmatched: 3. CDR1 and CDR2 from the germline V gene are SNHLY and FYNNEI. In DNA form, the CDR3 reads TGTGCCAGCAGTGATCCGGGACAGGGGAATCAGCCCCAGCATTTT. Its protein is CASSDPGQGNQPQHF.

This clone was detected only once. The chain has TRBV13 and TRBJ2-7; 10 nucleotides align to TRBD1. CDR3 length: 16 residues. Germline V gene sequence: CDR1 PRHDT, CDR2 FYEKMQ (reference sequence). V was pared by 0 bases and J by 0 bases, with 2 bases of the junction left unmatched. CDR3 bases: TGTGCCAGCAGCTTAGGGTGGACAGGGGGCTCCTACGAGCAGTACTTC. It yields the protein CASSLGWTGGSYEQYF.

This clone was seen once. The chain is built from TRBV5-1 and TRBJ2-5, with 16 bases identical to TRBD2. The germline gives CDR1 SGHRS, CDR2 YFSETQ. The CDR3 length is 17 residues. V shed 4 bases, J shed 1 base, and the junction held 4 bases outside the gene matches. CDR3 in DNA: TGCGCCAGCAGCCTGGGACTAGCGGGAGGGCCCCAAGAGACCCAGTACTTC. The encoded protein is CASSLGLAGGPQETQYF.